This record covers a single T cell receptor (beta chain). The CDR3 is 15 residues long. Germline assignment: CDR1 MNHNS and CDR2 SASEGT. The V and J ends lost 1 base and 3 bases respectively, with 12 bases between them. The table came from immunoSEQ multiplex PCR; TCRdb's copy has only in-frame clones and leaves some out. The sample has 150,000 to 200,000 clones, roughly 89% seen once. The data were taken from a study of control samples from healthy donors and cancer patients. The sequence came from a woman aged 25-40 years in good health. What was sequenced was blood. The chain has TRBV6-1 and TRBJ1-1, with a possible D match to TRBD1 (6 bases). The CDR3 loop reads CASSEGGGPYTEAFF. CDR3 DNA: TGTGCCAGCAGTGAAGGGGGGGGGCCCTACACTGAAGCTTTCTTT.